The rows below give T cell receptor beta chains drawn from one sample of a study of OX40 agonist ivuxolimab in advanced cancers. Produced via immunoSEQ multiplex PCR; TCRdb's table is partial and in-frame only. The sample lists approximately 82,000 clones, 70% to 90% occurring once. Sequenced material: CD4+ or CD8+ T cells sorted from blood, taken in a trial of the OX40 agonist ivuxolimab. Every receptor here comes from an adult with an advanced solid tumor such as melanoma, head and neck, liver or kidney cancer. Each CDR3 is given with its conserved first and last residue. Fields, in order: clone size, D gene, J gene, V gene, CDR3 DNA, CDR3 protein. D genes are given only for firm matches. Rows may omit the clone size; those that give it use once, few, many or a size class.

>few|NA|TRBJ1-5|TRBV27
TGTGCCAGCAGTTCACAGGGAAGCAATCAGCCCCAGCATTTT
CASSSQGSNQPQHF
>NA|NA|TRBJ2-2|TRBV7-2
TGTGCCAGCAGCTTAGCTCCTCTGGCGGGATCGCGGAACACCGGGGAGCTGTTTTTT
CASSLAPLAGSRNTGELFF
>once|NA|TRBJ2-1|TRBV11-2
TGTGCCAGCAGCTTGAGCTCCTACAATGAGCAGTTCTTC
CASSLSSYNEQFF
>NA|NA|TRBJ1-2|TRBV5-4
TGTGCCAGCAGCCCAGCAGAAGACTATGGCTACACCTTC
CASSPAEDYGYTF
>NA|NA|TRBJ2-1|TRBV29-1
TGCAGCGTTTATGGACTGAGCTCCTACAATGAGCAGTTCTTC
CSVYGLSSYNEQFF
>NA|NA|TRBJ1-2|TRBV28
TGTGCCAGCAGTTTAAGGCCGACAGATGGCTACACCTTC
CASSLRPTDGYTF
>NA|TRBD1|TRBJ1-2|TRBV6-5
TGTGCCAGCAGTTACGCCCCGGGACAGGGAGGCTACACCTTC
CASSYAPGQGGYTF
>NA|TRBD2|TRBJ2-3|TRBV5-1
TGCGCCAGCAGCCTGACTAGCGCACAGAGCACAGATACGCAGTATTTT
CASSLTSAQSTDTQYF
>once|TRBD1|TRBJ1-3|TRBV6-1
TGTGCCAGCAGCTTTACCGGGACAGGGATGCACACCATATATTTT
CASSFTGTGMHTIYF
>NA|NA|TRBJ2-1|TRBV19
TGTGCCAGTAGTCCGAGGACTCAAACCAATGAGCAGTTCTTC
CASSPRTQTNEQFF
>once|NA|TRBJ2-6|TRBV6-5
TGTGCCAGCAGGCTCTCTGGGGCCAACGTCCTGACTTTC
CASRLSGANVLTF
>NA|NA|TRBJ2-2|TRBV2
TGTGCCAGCAGTGCAACAGGGCCGAGGACCGGGGAGCTGTTTTTT
CASSATGPRTGELFF
>NA|NA|TRBJ2-7|TRBV6-1
TGTGCCAGCAGTGAAGCGGCGGAAAGCACCTACGAGCAGTACTTC
CASSEAAESTYEQYF
>NA|NA|TRBJ2-2|TRBV2
TGTGCCAGCAGTGAAGCGTCTCTGATATATACCGGGGAGCTGTTTTTT
CASSEASLIYTGELFF
>NA|TRBD1|TRBJ2-7|TRBV6-1
TGTGCCAGCTTGGGACAGGGGCTTTACTACGAGCAGTACTTC
CASLGQGLYYEQYF
>NA|NA|TRBJ1-5|TRBV2
TGTGCCAGCAGTGGCGAGACACCCGACAATCAGCCCCAGCATTTT
CASSGETPDNQPQHF
>NA|TRBD2|TRBJ2-5|TRBV5-1
TGCGCCAGCAGCTTGACTAGCGGGAATCAAGAGACCCAGTACTTC
CASSLTSGNQETQYF
>few|TRBD1|TRBJ1-1|TRBV5-8
TGTGCCAGCAGCCGAGACAGGGCCCTAGGTGGAGCTTTCTTT
CASSRDRALGGAFF
>few|NA|TRBJ1-2|TRBV19
TGTGCCAGTAGGAAAGCTGGCCAAGGGGTTCCCTATGGCTACACCTTC
CASRKAGQGVPYGYTF
>NA|TRBD2|TRBJ2-5|TRBV7-7
TGTGCTAGCAGCTTAACACTAGCGGGAGAGACCCAGTACTTC
CASSLTLAGETQYF
>NA|TRBD2|TRBJ2-7|TRBV11-2
TGTGCCAGCAGCATACGGACTAGCCCCGGGTACGAGCAGTACTTC
CASSIRTSPGYEQYF
>NA|NA|TRBJ2-2|TRBV5-4
TGTGCCAGCAGCTTGGACCCGACCCCGGGGGAGCTGTTTTTT
CASSLDPTPGELFF
>NA|TRBD1|TRBJ1-5|TRBV15
TGTGCCACCAGCAGAGATCGACAGGGCAGTCAGCCCCAGCATTTT
CATSRDRQGSQPQHF
>NA|TRBD1|TRBJ2-4|TRBV10-2
TGCGCCAGCAGTGAGTTACAGGGGAATAACGCCAAAAACATTCAGTACTTC
CASSELQGNNAKNIQYF
>NA|NA|TRBJ1-5|TRBV4-1
TGCGCCAGCAGCCAACCCGGGACCCTAGGCAGCAATCAGCCCCAGCATTTT
CASSQPGTLGSNQPQHF
>once|TRBD1|TRBJ1-5|TRBV29-1
TGCAGCGTTACAATCGGGACAGGCTTATTTCAGCCCCAGCATTTT
CSVTIGTGLFQPQHF
>NA|NA|TRBJ1-5|TRBV19
TGTGCCAGTAGTATAGATGGAGGGGCCTATAGCAATCAGCCCCAGCATTTT
CASSIDGGAYSNQPQHF
>NA|NA|TRBJ2-7|TRBV2
TGTGCCAGCAGTCTATCCTACGAGCAGTACTTC
CASSLSYEQYF
>NA|NA|TRBJ1-1|TRBV10-3
TGTGCGACGGCGAATACGAACACTGAAGCTTTCTTT
CATANTNTEAFF
>NA|TRBD2|TRBJ2-6|TRBV5-1
TGCGCCAGCAGCTTGGCAGCGGGAGCGGCCGGGGCCAACGTCCTGACTTTC
CASSLAAGAAGANVLTF
>NA|NA|TRBJ1-2|TRBV9
TGTGCCAGCACTCGACCGGGCCAGGGGACGTATGGCTACACCTTC
CASTRPGQGTYGYTF
>NA|NA|TRBJ2-7|TRBV6-1
TGTGCCAGCAGTGAAGCGGCCCTGTCCTACGAGCAGTACTTC
CASSEAALSYEQYF
>once|NA|TRBJ2-5|TRBV11-2
TGTGCCAGCAGCTTTTACCAAGAGACCCAGTACTTC
CASSFYQETQYF
>NA|NA|TRBJ2-7|TRBV19
TGTGCCAGTAGTATAGAGTTTGTAGACGGGGCCAGCTCCTACGAGCAGTACTTC
CASSIEFVDGASSYEQYF
>few|NA|TRBJ1-2|TRBV7-9
TGTGCCAGCAGCCGGGAGGGAGTTGGGGGCTACACCTTC
CASSREGVGGYTF
>NA|NA|TRBJ2-3|TRBV27
TGTGCCAGCAGCCTGTCGGCTTTTAGAGATACGCAGTATTTT
CASSLSAFRDTQYF
>NA|NA|TRBJ2-3|TRBV2
TGTGCCAGCACTCGACTAGAACGAGGCGCAGATACGCAGTATTTT
CASTRLERGADTQYF
>NA|NA|TRBJ2-5|TRBV7-9
TGTGCCAGCAGCCCGACCGGGGCGGGAGAGACCCAGTACTTC
CASSPTGAGETQYF
>NA|TRBD2|TRBJ2-1|TRBV5-4
TGTGCCAGCAGCTTGGACCTAGCGGGAGCCTACAATGAGCAGTTCTTC
CASSLDLAGAYNEQFF
>NA|NA|TRBJ2-7|TRBV9
TGTGCCAGCAGCGTAGACGGGGGCTCCTACGAGCAGTACTTC
CASSVDGGSYEQYF
>NA|TRBD2|TRBJ2-5|TRBV15
TGTGCCACCAGCAGACATCAGGGACTAGCGGGAGCGGAGACCCAGTACTTC
CATSRHQGLAGAETQYF
>NA|NA|TRBJ2-7|TRBV28
TGTGCCAGCAGTCCGTATAGAGGGCAGGGTACCCACGAGCAGTACTTC
CASSPYRGQGTHEQYF
>NA|NA|TRBJ2-7|TRBV18
TGTGCCAGCTCACCAGGACAGCAAGTCTACGAGCAGTACTTC
CASSPGQQVYEQYF
>NA|NA|TRBJ2-7|TRBV7-3
TGTGCCAGCAGCTTAGGGGGAAGTGGAAGCTACGAGCAGTACTTC
CASSLGGSGSYEQYF